The sequence of this T cell receptor (beta chain) was determined in a study of blood T cells in healthy people across ages. Study-level findings and limits: As age increased, TCR beta diversity per million T cells fell in a roughly linear fashion.

CDR3 size: 16 residues. The V gene lost 1 base and the J gene lost 4 bases, with 14 bases spanning the gap. CDR1 LNHNV and CDR2 YYDKDF come from the germline V gene (reference sequence). Together with a sample-barcoded 5' primer, a J-beta primer mix was included in a second PCR lasting about 6 to 11 cycles. TCRdb independently ran MiXCR on the 5' RACE reads; one entry per CDR3 protein. The profile shows 1.5 million to 2 million distinct CDR3 sequences, roughly 30% of them singletons. The study drew donors from healthy Caucasian individuals in Russia aged roughly 6 to 90. Comments on this clonotype: Its cognate antigen is unknown.

Sequencing was performed on blood. This receptor was obtained from a woman between 25 and 40 years old in good health. The chain is built from TRBV15 and TRBJ1-3; possibly TRBD1 for D (5 bases). The CDR3 bases are TGTGCCACCAGCAGAGTGGGGGTAGTGAGCGGAAACACCATATATTTT. Its translation is CATSRVGVVSGNTIYF.